The 27 T cell receptor beta chains listed next were all sequenced from one sample in a study of blood T cell repertoires in COVID-19. The repertoire was sequenced with immunoSEQ multiplex PCR; TCRdb's copy has only in-frame clones and lacks some. Of hundreds of thousands of clones in the sample, around 89% were seen once. The sequencing input was peripheral blood. These TCRs come from a middle-aged man with acute or convalescent COVID-19.

The chain combines TRBV28 with TRBJ1-1; 9 bases align to TRBD1. Germline V lookup: CDR1 MDHEN, CDR2 SYDVKM. The CDR3 has 17 residues. After removal of 4 bases from V and 0 bases from J, the junction contained 9 bases not matched to a gene. This chain's CDR3 is CASSSGQGIGMNTEAFF. CDR3 coding DNA: TGTGCCAGCAGTTCGGGACAGGGTATAGGTATGAACACTGAAGCTTTCTTT.

The genes are TRBV5-6 and TRBJ1-6, with D unclear. CDR1 is SGHDT, CDR2 YYEEEE, per germline. CDR3 length: 14 amino acids. Trimming took off 2 bases at V and 0 bases at J, with 3 bases between the two ends. The CDR3 DNA follows: TGTGCCAGCAGCTTCCGCTCCTATAATTCACCCCTCCACTTT. It encodes CASSFRSYNSPLHF. Combining the CDR3 with reference TRBV5-6 and TRBJ1-6 gives the whole variable domain DAGVTQSPTHLIKTRGQQVTLRCSPKSGHDTVSWYQQALGQGPQFIFQYYEEEERQRGNFPDRFSGHQFPNYSSELNVNALLLGDSALYLCASSFRSYNSPLHFGNGTRLTVT.

This clone occurred a few times. The gene calls are TRBV7-9 and TRBJ1-6, with a possible D match to TRBD1 (6 bases). Germline V gives CDR1 SEHNR, CDR2 FQNEAQ (reference sequence). V was cut by 6 bases and J by 1 base, with 13 bases left in between. CDR3 length: 16 amino acids. CDR3 in DNA: TGTGCCAGCAGACGTTTTACAGGGTCCTATAATTCACCCCTCCACTTT. Protein: CASRRFTGSYNSPLHF.

The chain recombines TRBV9 with TRBJ1-1, with D perhaps matching TRBD1 (6 bases). Trimming stripped 4 bases from V and 5 bases from J, with 18 bases between. From germline, CDR1 is SGDLS and CDR2 YYNGEE. This CDR3 spans 15 amino acids. The CDR3: CASSPGGARTTEAFF. The CDR3 bases are TGTGCCAGCAGCCCGGGGGGCGCGAGAACAACTGAAGCTTTCTTT. Supplemented by reference TRBV9 and TRBJ1-1, the full variable domain reads DSGVTQTPKHLITATGQRVTLRCSPRSGDLSVYWYQQSLDQGLQFLIQYYNGEERAKGNILERFSAQQFPDLHSELNLSSLELGDSALYFCASSPGGARTTEAFFGQGTRLTVV.

The table lists this clone with a count of one. The chain couples TRBV2 to TRBJ2-1; 7 bases are shared with TRBD2. CDR3 length: 15 amino acids. The germline gives CDR1 SNHLY, CDR2 FYNNEI. The J segment lost 4 bases and the V segment lost 2 bases, leaving 5 bases of the junction unmatched. CDR3 in DNA: TGTGCCAGCAGTGAATGGCTAGCGGCTTACAATGAGCAGTTCTTC. This gives the protein CASSEWLAAYNEQFF. Drawing the rest from reference TRBV2 and TRBJ2-1, the complete variable domain is EPEVTQTPSHQVTQMGQEVILRCVPISNHLYFYWYRQILGQKVEFLVSFYNNEISEKSEIFDDQFSVERPDGSNFTLKIRSTKLEDSAMYFCASSEWLAAYNEQFFGPGTRLTVL.

Comments on this clone: One end of the junction is discordant with germline, which a read error may explain. The chain recombines TRBV4-1 with TRBJ1-2; the match to TRBD1 covers 7 bases. The germline V gene encodes CDR1 MGHRA and CDR2 YSYEKL. The CDR3 totals 13 residues. CDR3 loop: CASSEDRAGGYTF. CDR3 nucleotide sequence: TGCGCCAGCAGCGAAGACAGGGCGGGGGGCTACACCTTC.

The chain has TRBV20-1 and TRBJ1-1; possibly TRBD1 for D (5 bases). The germline V and J ends were trimmed by 3 bases and 7 bases, with 12 bases remaining between them. The CDR3 has 12 amino acids. Looked up from germline, CDR1 is DFQATT and CDR2 is SNEGSKA (reference sequence). The CDR3 DNA follows: TGCAGTGCTAGTGACAGAGGATTTGAAGCTTTCTTT. Protein: CSASDRGFEAFF.

V and J are TRBV29-1 and TRBJ1-2, with 7 bases fitting TRBD1. This CDR3 has 12 amino acids. Looked up from germline, CDR1 is SQVTM and CDR2 is ANQGSEA. Trimming took 8 bases from V and 2 from J; bases not matched to a gene: 5. The DNA of the CDR3 is TGCAGCACGCAGACAGGGAACTATGGCTACACCTTC. Translating gives CSTQTGNYGYTF.

This chain joins TRBV7-2 and TRBJ2-1; D unresolved. Trimming took 0 bases from V and 8 from J, leaving 8 bases between them. CDR3 length equals 13 residues. Germline loops: CDR1 SGHTA, CDR2 FQGNSA. CDR3 loop: CASSLAGLDEQFF. The CDR3 nucleotides read TGTGCCAGCAGCTTAGCGGGCCTCGATGAGCAGTTCTTC.

The chain links TRBV7-2 to TRBJ1-2; D is unclear. This CDR3 has 15 amino acids. CDR1 is SGHTA, CDR2 FQGNSA, per germline. Trimming cost V 7 bases and J 5 bases, with 20 bases left between them. This chain's CDR3 is CASTPSGSPNYGYTF. CDR3 in DNA: TGTGCCAGCACCCCCAGCGGGAGCCCGAATTATGGCTACACCTTC.

The chain uses TRBV6-5 and TRBJ2-3, with D possibly being TRBD2 (6 bases). The germline V and J ends were trimmed by 2 bases and 2 bases, with 11 bases remaining between them. The germline V gene has CDR1 MNHEY and CDR2 SVGAGI. The CDR3 covers 15 residues. The CDR3 DNA follows: TGTGCCAGCAGTTACGTAGCGGCCGACACAGATACGCAGTATTTT. Its translation: CASSYVAADTDTQYF.

J is TRBJ1-2 and V is TRBV30; D call uncertain. The germline CDR1 and CDR2 sequences are GTSNPN and SVGIG (reference sequence). This CDR3 is 16 amino acids long. V was pared by 1 base and J by 7 bases, with 22 bases between. DNA of the CDR3: TGTGCCTGGAGTGGGGAGGCACCTTATTTTGGGTCTGGCTACACCTTC. It encodes CAWSGEAPYFGSGYTF. The full variable domain, in which reference TRBV30 and TRBJ1-2 provide the parts outside the CDR3, is SQTIHQWPATLVQPVGSPLSLECTVEGTSNPNLYWYRQAAGRGLQLLFYSVGIGQISSEVPQNLSASRPQDRQFILSSKKLLLSDSGFYLCAWSGEAPYFGSGYTFGSGTRLTVV.

V and J are TRBV6-1 and TRBJ1-5; perhaps TRBD1 as D (6 bases). Germline loops: CDR1 MNHNS, CDR2 SASEGT. V lost 0 bases, J lost 8 bases, and 26 bases lay in between. This CDR3 region has 19 residues. Here the CDR3 DNA reads TGTGCCAGCAGTGAAGCGTGGGGGACGACAGGCCCTAACTCAGAGCCCCAGCATTTT. Translated, it gives CASSEAWGTTGPNSEPQHF.

This clone occurred once. This CDR3 reads CASSLEGLITEAFF. CDR3 bases: TGTGCCAGCAGCTTGGAGGGGTTGATCACTGAAGCTTTCTTT. The chain is built from TRBV11-1 and TRBJ1-1; weak D call: TRBD1 (5 bases). Germline assignment: CDR1 SGHAT and CDR2 FQDESV (reference sequence). CDR3 length: 14 residues. V was trimmed by 3 bases and J by 4 bases, leaving 12 bases between them.

V and J are TRBV27 and TRBJ1-1; D gene unclear. Trimming left V 5 bases short and J 1 base short, with 14 bases between. This CDR3 spans 15 amino acids. CDR1 is MNHEY, CDR2 SMNVEV, per germline (reference sequence). The CDR3 nucleotides are TGTGCCAGCAGTACGTGGGAGGGTCAGAACACTGAAGCTTTCTTT. It yields the protein CASSTWEGQNTEAFF.

The V call is TRBV6-2 or TRBV6-3, the J call TRBJ1-1, with 8 bases fitting TRBD1. After removal of 4 bases from V and 1 base from J, the junction contained 5 bases not matched to a gene. This CDR3 is 15 amino acids long. Germline V gives CDR1 MNHEY, CDR2 SVGEGT. CDR3 nucleotide sequence: TGTGCCAGCAGTTTACTCGACAGGGGGAACACTGAAGCTTTCTTT. Residues: CASSLLDRGNTEAFF.

This clone was counted once. V usage is TRBV5-6 and J usage is TRBJ1-2, with D possibly matching TRBD1 (5 bases). V was pared by 0 bases and J by 5 bases, with 14 bases between. The germline V gene has CDR1 SGHDT and CDR2 YYEEEE. The length of the CDR3 is 15 residues. This chain's CDR3 is CASSLDWGSGYGYTF. CDR3 coding DNA: TGTGCCAGCAGCTTGGATTGGGGCTCAGGGTATGGCTACACCTTC.

This chain connects TRBV5-5 to TRBJ1-1, with 7 nucleotides matching TRBD1. With 3 bases clipped from V and 7 bases from J, the junction kept 6 bases outside the gene matches. The CDR3 is 13 residues long. Per the germline V gene, CDR1 is SGHKS and CDR2 is YYEKEE (reference sequence). CDR3 sequence (DNA): TGTGCCAGCAGCTCTTACAGGGGAGGTGAAGCTTTCTTT. Its protein product is CASSSYRGGEAFF. Supplemented by reference TRBV5-5 and TRBJ1-1, the full variable domain reads DAGVTQSPTHLIKTRGQQVTLRCSPISGHKSVSWYQQVLGQGPQFIFQYYEKEERGRGNFPDRFSARQFPNYSSELNVNALLLGDSALYLCASSSYRGGEAFFGQGTRLTVV.

The J gene is TRBJ1-3, the V gene TRBV5-1, with D possibly TRBD1 on 6 matching bases. Trimming took 4 bases from V and 1 from J, leaving 18 bases between them. Germline-derived CDR1 and CDR2 are SGHRS and YFSETQ. The CDR3 is 17 residues long. DNA for the CDR3: TGCGCCAGCAGCAGGCTCTCGGCAGGGGCTTCTGGAAACACCATATATTTT. This sequence encodes CASSRLSAGASGNTIYF.

This rearrangement joins TRBV5-4 to TRBJ2-3; 9 positions agree with TRBD1. V dropped 5 bases and J dropped 6; count of bases not matched to a gene: 7. Germline CDR1 is SGHNT and CDR2 is YYREEE (reference sequence). The CDR3 sequence is 14 residues long. The DNA for the CDR3 is TGTGCCAGCAGACCGGGACAGGGAACCGATACGCAGTATTTT. Translated, it gives CASRPGQGTDTQYF.

The chain couples TRBV10-3 to TRBJ1-6, with D possibly matching TRBD1 (5 bases). The V gene lost 3 bases and the J gene lost 7 bases, with 13 bases spanning the gap. Germline lookup yields CDR1 ENHRY and CDR2 SYGVKD. This CDR3 is built from 15 residues. CDR3 residues: CAISDPGLMNSPLHF. The CDR3 nucleotides read TGTGCCATCAGTGACCCGGGACTGATGAATTCACCCCTCCACTTT.

The chain links TRBV15 to TRBJ2-7, with D possibly being TRBD2 (6 bases). The CDR3 loop spans 13 amino acids. From germline, CDR1 is LNHNV and CDR2 YYDKDF (reference sequence). The V end lost 6 bases, the J end lost 3 bases, and 12 bases lay between the germline ends. Here the CDR3 reads CATREGAGYEQYF. The CDR3 DNA sequence: TGTGCCACCAGAGAAGGAGCGGGCTACGAGCAGTACTTC.

This chain uses TRBV11-3 with TRBJ2-1; D possibly corresponds to TRBD2 (5 bases). CDR3 length: 15 amino acids. V was trimmed by 5 bases and J by 0 bases, leaving 11 bases between them. In germline, CDR1 is SGHNT, CDR2 YENEEA. CDR3 sequence: CASSLMAGSYNEQFF. The CDR3 region has the DNA TGTGCCAGCAGCCTTATGGCGGGCTCCTACAATGAGCAGTTCTTC.

The chain joins TRBV11-3 to TRBJ2-5; TRBD1 aligns across 8 bases. Trimming cost V 5 bases and J 5 bases; bases outside gene matches: 4. This CDR3 is built from 13 residues. Germline V lookup: CDR1 SGHNT, CDR2 YENEEA. The CDR3 protein is CASSKRTGETQYF. CDR3 DNA sequence: TGTGCCAGCAGCAAACGGACAGGGGAGACCCAGTACTTC.

The CDR3 protein is CASSLIIGRGRTDTQYF. DNA of the CDR3: TGCGCCAGCAGCTTGATAATAGGCAGGGGGCGCACAGATACGCAGTATTTT. V gene TRBV5-1 combines with J gene TRBJ2-3; the match to TRBD1 covers 8 bases. Germline V gene sequence: CDR1 SGHRS, CDR2 YFSETQ. Trimming cost V 1 base and J 1 base; bases outside gene matches: 8. This CDR3 is 17 amino acids long. The full variable domain, in which reference TRBV5-1 and TRBJ2-3 provide the parts outside the CDR3, is KAGVTQTPRYLIKTRGQQVTLSCSPISGHRSVSWYQQTPGQGLQFLFEYFSETQRNKGNFPGRFSGRQFSNSRSEMNVSTLELGDSALYLCASSLIIGRGRTDTQYFGPGTRLTVL.

The rearrangement uses TRBV10-3 and TRBJ2-1; 8 bases map to TRBD2. This CDR3 contains 13 residues. With 5 bases clipped from V and 10 bases from J, the junction kept 7 bases outside the gene matches. Germline CDR1 is ENHRY and CDR2 is SYGVKD. CDR3 loop: CAISYTRGGEQFF. The CDR3 DNA sequence: TGTGCCATCAGTTATACTCGGGGGGGGGAGCAGTTCTTC.

The chain carries TRBV5-1 and TRBJ2-2; a possible D gene is TRBD2 (6 bases). Germline V lookup: CDR1 SGHRS, CDR2 YFSETQ. The V gene lost 3 bases and the J gene lost 7 bases, with 16 bases spanning the gap. The CDR3 is 15 amino acids. This CDR3 is CASSYGTPGNGELFF. The CDR3 DNA reads TGCGCCAGCAGCTACGGGACTCCGGGCAACGGGGAGCTGTTTTTT.